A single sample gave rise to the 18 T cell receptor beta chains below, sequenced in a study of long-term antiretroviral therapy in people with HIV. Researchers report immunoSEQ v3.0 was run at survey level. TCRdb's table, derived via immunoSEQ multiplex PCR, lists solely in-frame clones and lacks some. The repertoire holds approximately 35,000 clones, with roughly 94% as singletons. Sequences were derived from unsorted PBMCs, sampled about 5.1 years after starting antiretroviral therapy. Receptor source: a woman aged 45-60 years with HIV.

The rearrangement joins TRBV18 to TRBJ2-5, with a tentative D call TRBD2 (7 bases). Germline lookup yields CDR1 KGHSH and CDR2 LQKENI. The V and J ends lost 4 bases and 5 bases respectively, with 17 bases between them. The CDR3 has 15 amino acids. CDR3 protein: CASSREGGPIETQYF. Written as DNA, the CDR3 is TGTGCCAGCTCACGAGAGGGGGGGCCCATTGAGACCCAGTACTTC. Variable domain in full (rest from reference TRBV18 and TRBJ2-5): NAGVMQNPRHLVRRRGQEARLRCSPMKGHSHVYWYRQLPEEGLKFMVYLQKENIIDESGMPKERFSAEFPKEGPSILRIQQVVRGDSAAYFCASSREGGPIETQYFGPGTRLLVL.

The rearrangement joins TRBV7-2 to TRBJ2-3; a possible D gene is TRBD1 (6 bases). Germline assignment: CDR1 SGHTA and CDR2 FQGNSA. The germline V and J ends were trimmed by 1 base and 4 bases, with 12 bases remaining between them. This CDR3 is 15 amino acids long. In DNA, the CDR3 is TGTGCCAGCAGCTTAGGGTGGGGGACACCAGATACGCAGTATTTT. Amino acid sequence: CASSLGWGTPDTQYF.

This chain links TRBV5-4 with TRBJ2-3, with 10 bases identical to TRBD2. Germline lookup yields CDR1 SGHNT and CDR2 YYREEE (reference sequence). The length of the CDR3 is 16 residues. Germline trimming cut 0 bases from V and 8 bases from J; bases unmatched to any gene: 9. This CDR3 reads CASSLGPLAGEGTQYF. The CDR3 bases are TGTGCCAGCAGCTTGGGTCCGCTAGCGGGGGAGGGTACGCAGTATTTT.

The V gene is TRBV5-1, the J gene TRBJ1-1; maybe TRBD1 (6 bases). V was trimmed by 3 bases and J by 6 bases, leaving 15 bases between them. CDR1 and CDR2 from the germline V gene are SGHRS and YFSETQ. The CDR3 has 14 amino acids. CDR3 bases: TGCGCCAGCAGCTACCTACAGGGCGGGGCTGAAGCTTTCTTT. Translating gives CASSYLQGGAEAFF.

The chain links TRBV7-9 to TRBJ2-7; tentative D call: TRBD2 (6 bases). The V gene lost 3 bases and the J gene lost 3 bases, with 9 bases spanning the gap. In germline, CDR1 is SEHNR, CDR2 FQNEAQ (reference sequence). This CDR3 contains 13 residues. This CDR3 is CASSFQGGYEQYF. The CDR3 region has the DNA TGTGCCAGCAGCTTCCAGGGAGGCTACGAGCAGTACTTC.

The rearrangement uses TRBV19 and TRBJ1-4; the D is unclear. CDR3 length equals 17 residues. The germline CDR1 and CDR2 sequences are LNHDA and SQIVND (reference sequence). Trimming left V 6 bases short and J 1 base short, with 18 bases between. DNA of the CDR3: TGTGCCAGTAGGAGTCAACGGGCCGACGGAACTAATGAAAAACTGTTTTTT. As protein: CASRSQRADGTNEKLFF.

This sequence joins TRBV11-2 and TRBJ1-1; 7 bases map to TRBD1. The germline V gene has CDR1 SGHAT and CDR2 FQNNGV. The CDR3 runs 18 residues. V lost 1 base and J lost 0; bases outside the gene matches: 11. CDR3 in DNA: TGTGCCAGCAGCTTAGCCCCACGGGACAGTCCTATGAACACTGAAGCTTTCTTT. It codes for CASSLAPRDSPMNTEAFF.

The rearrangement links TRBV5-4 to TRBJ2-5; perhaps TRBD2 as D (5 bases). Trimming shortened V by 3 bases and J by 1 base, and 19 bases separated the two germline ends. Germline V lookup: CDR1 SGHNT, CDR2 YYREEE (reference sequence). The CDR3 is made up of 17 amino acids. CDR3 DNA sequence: TGTGCCAGCAGCTACGGTCTAGTCGTCGGGGTCCAAGAGACCCAGTACTTC. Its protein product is CASSYGLVVGVQETQYF.

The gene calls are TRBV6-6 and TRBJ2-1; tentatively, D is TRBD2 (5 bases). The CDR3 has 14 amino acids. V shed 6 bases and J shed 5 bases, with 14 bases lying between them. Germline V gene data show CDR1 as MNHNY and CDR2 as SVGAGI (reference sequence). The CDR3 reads CASRGLNTNNEQFF. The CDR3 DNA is TGTGCCAGCAGAGGACTTAACACTAACAATGAGCAGTTCTTC.

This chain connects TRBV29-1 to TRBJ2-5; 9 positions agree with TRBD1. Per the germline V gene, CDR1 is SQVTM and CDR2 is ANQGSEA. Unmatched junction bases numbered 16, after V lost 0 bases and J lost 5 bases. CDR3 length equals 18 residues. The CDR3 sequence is CSVEDHPGQGIALETQYF. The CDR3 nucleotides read TGCAGCGTTGAAGATCACCCGGGACAGGGTATTGCATTGGAGACCCAGTACTTC.

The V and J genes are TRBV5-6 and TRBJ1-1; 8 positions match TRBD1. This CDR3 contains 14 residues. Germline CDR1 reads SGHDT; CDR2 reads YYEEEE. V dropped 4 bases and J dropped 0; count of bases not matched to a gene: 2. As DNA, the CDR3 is TGTGCCAGCAGCATGGGACAGGTGAACACTGAAGCTTTCTTT. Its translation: CASSMGQVNTEAFF.

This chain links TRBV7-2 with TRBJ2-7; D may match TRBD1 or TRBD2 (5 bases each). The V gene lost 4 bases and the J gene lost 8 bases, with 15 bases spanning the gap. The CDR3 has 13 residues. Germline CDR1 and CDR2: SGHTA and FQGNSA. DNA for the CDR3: TGTGCCAGCAGCTGGGGACCGGTGTTACAGCAGTACTTC. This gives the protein CASSWGPVLQQYF. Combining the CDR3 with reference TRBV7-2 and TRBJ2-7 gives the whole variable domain GAGVSQSPSNKVTEKGKDVELRCDPISGHTALYWYRQSLGQGLEFLIYFQGNSAPDKSGLPSDRFSAERTGGSVSTLTIQRTQQEDSAVYLCASSWGPVLQQYFGPGTRLTVT.

CDR3 amino acids: CASSLRQGVILGTQYF. CDR3 nucleotides: TGTGCCAGCAGCCTTCGACAGGGCGTAATATTAGGTACGCAGTATTTT. The V and J genes are TRBV7-9 and TRBJ2-3, with TRBD1 matching over 7 bases. J lost 8 bases, V lost 5 bases, and 16 bases had no gene match. This CDR3 region has 16 residues. From germline, CDR1 is SEHNR and CDR2 FQNEAQ (reference sequence).

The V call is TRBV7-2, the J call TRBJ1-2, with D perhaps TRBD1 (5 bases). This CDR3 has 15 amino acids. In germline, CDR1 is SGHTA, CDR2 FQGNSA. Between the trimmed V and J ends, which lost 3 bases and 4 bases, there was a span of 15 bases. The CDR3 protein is CASSLTASLGYGYTF. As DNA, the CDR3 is TGTGCCAGCAGCTTGACAGCCTCGTTGGGCTATGGCTACACCTTC. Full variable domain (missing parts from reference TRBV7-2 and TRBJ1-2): GAGVSQSPSNKVTEKGKDVELRCDPISGHTALYWYRQSLGQGLEFLIYFQGNSAPDKSGLPSDRFSAERTGGSVSTLTIQRTQQEDSAVYLCASSLTASLGYGYTFGSGTRLTVV.

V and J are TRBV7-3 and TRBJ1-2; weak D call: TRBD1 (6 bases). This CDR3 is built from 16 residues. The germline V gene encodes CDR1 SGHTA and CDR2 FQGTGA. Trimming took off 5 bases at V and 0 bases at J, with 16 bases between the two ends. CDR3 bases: TGTGCCAGCAGCGCCGGGGCCAGGGGATCTAACTATGGCTACACCTTC. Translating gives CASSAGARGSNYGYTF.

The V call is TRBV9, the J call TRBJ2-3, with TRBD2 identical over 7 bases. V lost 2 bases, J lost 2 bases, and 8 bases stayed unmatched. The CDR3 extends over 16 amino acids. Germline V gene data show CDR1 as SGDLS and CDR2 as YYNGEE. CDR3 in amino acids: CASSVRTGRSTDTQYF. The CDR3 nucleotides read TGTGCCAGCAGCGTCAGGACCGGGAGGTCCACAGATACGCAGTATTTT. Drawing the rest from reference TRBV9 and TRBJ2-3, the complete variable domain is DSGVTQTPKHLITATGQRVTLRCSPRSGDLSVYWYQQSLDQGLQFLIQYYNGEERAKGNILERFSAQQFPDLHSELNLSSLELGDSALYFCASSVRTGRSTDTQYFGPGTRLTVL.

The CDR3 protein is CASSPTSGGNTGELFF. CDR3 nucleotide sequence: TGTGCCAGCAGCCCCACTAGCGGGGGGAACACCGGGGAGCTGTTTTTT. The chain is built from TRBV7-3 and TRBJ2-2; 11 bases agree with TRBD2. Per germline, CDR1 SGHTA and CDR2 FQGTGA. The CDR3 sequence is 16 residues long. V gave up 5 bases and J gave up 1 base; unmatched junction bases: 3.

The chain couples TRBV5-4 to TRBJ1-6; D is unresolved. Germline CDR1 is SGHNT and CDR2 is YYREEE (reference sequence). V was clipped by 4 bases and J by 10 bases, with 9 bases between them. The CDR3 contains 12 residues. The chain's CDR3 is CASSLDGSPLHF. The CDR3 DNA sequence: TGTGCCAGCAGCCTGGACGGCTCACCCCTCCACTTT.